A single TCR beta chain is shown here with its context. The CDR3 loop spans 15 amino acids. The data originate from a study of T cells expressing NK-cell markers. Each CDR3 protein gets one entry in TCRdb, which reprocessed the 5' RACE reads and gives no DNA. Its table lists about 450,000 distinct CDR3 sequences. This TCR was sampled from a woman aged 18-69 years in good health. The chain uses TRBV12-3 or TRBV12-4 and TRBJ2-1; TCRdb returns TRBD2, unconfirmable since there is no DNA. The sample taken for sequencing was blood T cells: a sorted CD56 or NKG2C T cell subset, CD4+ or CD8+ T cells, or bulk PBMC T cells (not recorded which). The CDR3 region is CASRGPSGGYNEQFF.